This TCR beta chain emerged from a study of blood T cell repertoires in COVID-19. The CDR3 has 13 residues. V lost 6 bases and J lost 9, with 17 bases in between. Germline CDR1 reads MDHEN; CDR2 reads SYDVKM. Profiled with immunoSEQ multiplex PCR; TCRdb holds only in-frame clones, not every one. The sample yields about 190,000 clones, around 84% seen once. This chain connects TRBV28 to TRBJ2-5, with D perhaps TRBD2 (7 bases). The sequence derives from a human donor in a cohort sampled during active COVID-19. The sequencing input was peripheral blood. The CDR3 reads CASRRGGVEAQYF. CDR3 DNA sequence: TGTGCCAGCAGAAGAGGGGGGGTCGAGGCCCAGTACTTC.